The present entry profiles one T cell receptor (beta chain) with its context. This sample was included in a study of cytomegalovirus exposure and HLA in healthy donors. Some clones are missing from TCRdb's copy, which holds only in-frame ones; the method was immunoSEQ multiplex PCR. The sample yields over 150,000 clones, 75% to 95% seen once. This receptor was obtained from a young woman in good health and CMV-seropositive. The source material was PBMCs.

The CDR3 sequence: CASSLHPPGLGASNQPQHF. The CDR3, as DNA: TGTGCCAGCAGTCTCCACCCCCCTGGGTTGGGGGCAAGCAATCAGCCCCAGCATTTT. V usage is TRBV28 and J usage is TRBJ1-5, with a possible D match to TRBD1 (6 bases). This CDR3 has 19 residues. Germline V gene lookup returns CDR1 MDHEN and CDR2 SYDVKM. Trimming pared 5 bases from V and 1 base from J, leaving 24 bases between.